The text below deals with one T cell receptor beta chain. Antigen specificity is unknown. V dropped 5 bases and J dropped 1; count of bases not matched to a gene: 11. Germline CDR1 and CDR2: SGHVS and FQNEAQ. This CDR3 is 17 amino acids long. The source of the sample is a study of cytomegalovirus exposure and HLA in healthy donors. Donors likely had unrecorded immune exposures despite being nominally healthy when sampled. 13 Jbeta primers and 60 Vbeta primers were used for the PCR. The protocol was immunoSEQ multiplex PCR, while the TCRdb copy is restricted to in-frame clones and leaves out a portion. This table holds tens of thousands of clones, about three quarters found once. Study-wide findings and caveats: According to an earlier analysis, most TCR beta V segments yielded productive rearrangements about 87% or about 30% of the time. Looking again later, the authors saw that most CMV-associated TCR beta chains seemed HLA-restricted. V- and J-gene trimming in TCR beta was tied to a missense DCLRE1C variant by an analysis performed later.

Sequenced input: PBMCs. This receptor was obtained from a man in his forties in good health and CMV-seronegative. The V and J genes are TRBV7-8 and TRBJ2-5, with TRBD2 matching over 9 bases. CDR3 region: CASSRSGSTPPQETQYF. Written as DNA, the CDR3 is TGTGCCAGCAGCCGTAGCGGGAGTACACCACCCCAAGAGACCCAGTACTTC.